The 19 T cell receptor beta chains in this list originate from one sample, sequenced in a study of beta chain features in type 1 diabetes. Study-wide points: Across all four CD4+ subsets, people with type 1 diabetes showed modestly shorter TCRB CDR3s.

Expressed TCRB transcripts were sequenced because the isolated RNA had all been reverse transcribed beforehand. Libraries were prepared by immunoSEQ multiplex PCR; TCRdb keeps only in-frame clonotypes and omits some of them. The sample includes 100,000 to 150,000 clones, around 10% seen only once; the top ten take around 0.75%. The antigens for these receptors are not known. The sequencing input was central memory CD4+ T cells from blood. These receptor sequences come from a young man with type 1 diabetes.

V gene TRBV6-1 combines with J gene TRBJ2-5; D call uncertain. Trimming removed 5 bases at V and 0 bases at J, with 10 bases between. The CDR3 has 14 amino acids. Per the germline V gene, CDR1 is MNHNS and CDR2 is SASEGT. The CDR3 here is CASSNQLYQETQYF. The CDR3 coding sequence is TGTGCCAGCAGTAACCAACTATACCAAGAGACCCAGTACTTC.

This clone was observed a few times. The J gene is TRBJ2-3, the V gene TRBV29-1; D possibly corresponds to TRBD2 (5 bases). This CDR3 has 13 residues. Trimming left V 7 bases short and J 1 base short, with 12 bases between. In germline, CDR1 is SQVTM, CDR2 ANQGSEA. DNA of the CDR3: TGCAGCGCGCTCCCCGGGGGCACAGATACGCAGTATTTT. Translation: CSALPGGTDTQYF.

The V gene is TRBV18, the J gene TRBJ2-5; the match to TRBD1 covers 8 bases. The V and J ends lost 3 bases and 3 bases, in that order; junction bases with no gene match: 3. CDR1 is KGHSH and CDR2 is LQKENI in the germline V gene. This CDR3 region has 14 residues. CDR3 bases: TGTGCCAGCTCACCGGGACAGGCTAAAGAGACCCAGTACTTC. It encodes CASSPGQAKETQYF.

This chain links TRBV15 with TRBJ1-5; D is undetermined. Germline V gene lookup returns CDR1 LNHNV and CDR2 YYDKDF (reference sequence). The CDR3 is 14 amino acids. Trimming pared 2 bases from V and 5 bases from J, leaving 10 bases between. CDR3 amino acids: CATSRPPRYQPQHF. CDR3 DNA: TGTGCCACCAGCAGACCCCCCCGGTATCAGCCCCAGCATTTT.

The rearrangement links TRBV7-2 to TRBJ2-2; TRBD1 aligns across 8 bases. Germline lookup yields CDR1 SGHTA and CDR2 FQGNSA. This CDR3 has 15 amino acids. V dropped 5 bases and J dropped 5; count of bases not matched to a gene: 7. CDR3 DNA sequence: TGTGCCAGCAGCCCCTGGACAGGGCGGACCGGGGAGCTGTTTTTT. Amino acid sequence: CASSPWTGRTGELFF.

This clone was seen more than once but under ten times. V usage is TRBV5-1 and J usage is TRBJ2-1; tentative D call: TRBD1 (5 bases). The V end was cut by 6 bases, the J end by 8 bases, with 18 bases between. Per germline, CDR1 SGHRS and CDR2 YFSETQ. The CDR3 loop spans 14 amino acids. The CDR3 DNA reads as TGCGCCAGCAACCCACAACCAGGGATCGATGAGCAGTTCTTC. Its protein is CASNPQPGIDEQFF.

Ten or more counts support this clone. The chain uses TRBV5-4 and TRBJ2-7; D gene uncertain. V was trimmed by 2 bases and J by 2 bases, leaving 8 bases between them. CDR1 SGHNT and CDR2 YYREEE come from the germline V gene (reference sequence). The length of the CDR3 is 13 residues. CDR3: CASSFGLPYEQYF. The CDR3 bases are TGTGCCAGCAGCTTCGGTCTGCCCTACGAGCAGTACTTC.

This clone was detected only a few times. The J gene is TRBJ1-5, the V gene TRBV18; 10 bases align to TRBD1. The V segment lost 6 bases and the J segment 3 bases; nucleotides outside the gene matches: 5. Germline V lookup: CDR1 KGHSH, CDR2 LQKENI. The CDR3 is made up of 15 amino acids. The chain's CDR3 is CASSEGQGSNQPQHF. Here the CDR3 DNA reads TGTGCCAGCTCTGAGGGACAGGGGTCCAATCAGCCCCAGCATTTT. The whole variable domain, remainder taken from reference TRBV18 and TRBJ1-5, is NAGVMQNPRHLVRRRGQEARLRCSPMKGHSHVYWYRQLPEEGLKFMVYLQKENIIDESGMPKERFSAEFPKEGPSILRIQQVVRGDSAAYFCASSEGQGSNQPQHFGDGTRLSIL.

This clone has more than one count but fewer than ten. V and J are TRBV5-1 and TRBJ2-3, with 9 bases matching TRBD1. Germline loops: CDR1 SGHRS, CDR2 YFSETQ. J gave up 6 bases and V 6 bases, and 5 bases lay outside the gene matches. This CDR3 region has 13 residues. CDR3 loop: CASTWTGDDTQYF. DNA for the CDR3: TGCGCCAGCACATGGACAGGGGATGATACGCAGTATTTT.

This clone was observed at least ten times. The genes are TRBV7-2 and TRBJ2-1; TRBD2 matches 7 bases. This CDR3 has 16 amino acids. The germline CDR1 and CDR2 sequences are SGHTA and FQGNSA. The V segment lost 1 base and the J segment 1 base; nucleotides outside the gene matches: 4. The CDR3 reads CASSLDWGGSYNEQFF. In DNA, the CDR3 is TGTGCCAGCAGCTTAGATTGGGGGGGATCCTACAATGAGCAGTTCTTC.

The chain couples TRBV7-3 to TRBJ1-2; D is uncertain. Per germline, CDR1 SGHTA and CDR2 FQGTGA. The CDR3 has 15 amino acids. The V end was cut by 5 bases, the J end by 6 bases, with 19 bases between. DNA of the CDR3: TGTGCCAGCAGCCCCCTCCTTGGGCAGTCGAATGGCTACACCTTC. This translates into CASSPLLGQSNGYTF.

V gene TRBV12-5 combines with J gene TRBJ2-3, with 10 bases that match TRBD2. With V trimmed by 2 bases and J by 2 bases, 10 bases remained unmatched. CDR1 is LGHNT and CDR2 is FRNRAP in the germline V gene. The CDR3 totals 18 residues. The CDR3 coding sequence is TGTGCTAGTGGTTTGCCCCGGGCTAGCGGGGGCGCCACAGATACGCAGTATTTT. Residues: CASGLPRASGGATDTQYF.

This clone was seen a handful of times. The CDR3 sequence: CASSVTSGGTQYF. The CDR3 region has the DNA TGTGCCAGCAGCGTAACATCCGGGGGGACCCAGTACTTC. This chain joins TRBV9 and TRBJ2-5; D possibly corresponds to TRBD2 (6 bases). The germline CDR1 and CDR2 sequences are SGDLS and YYNGEE. This CDR3 has 13 residues. V shed 1 base and J shed 7 bases, with 11 bases lying between them.

A few counts support this clone. This chain uses TRBV7-2 with TRBJ2-3; 16 bases fit TRBD2. Losses at the gene ends were 0 bases for V and 4 bases for J; bases not matched to a gene: 7. Germline-derived CDR1 and CDR2 are SGHTA and FQGNSA. The CDR3 covers 19 residues. Here the CDR3 reads CASSLASTGLAGGSDTQYF. The CDR3 DNA is TGTGCCAGCAGCTTAGCATCTACGGGACTAGCGGGGGGGTCAGATACGCAGTATTTT.

The chain links TRBV11-1 to TRBJ2-1; 11 bases map to TRBD2. The germline V gene has CDR1 SGHAT and CDR2 FQDESV (reference sequence). The CDR3 covers 14 residues. V shed 3 bases, J shed 12 bases, and the junction held 7 bases outside the gene matches. CDR3 amino acids: CASSFNSGGAGQFF. DNA for the CDR3: TGTGCCAGCAGCTTCAATAGCGGGGGGGCCGGGCAGTTCTTC.

This clone has more than one count but fewer than ten. The V call is TRBV7-9, the J call TRBJ1-6, with 10 bases that match TRBD1. Germline-derived CDR1 and CDR2 are SEHNR and FQNEAQ (reference sequence). The ends lost 7 bases at V and 4 bases at J; junction bases unmatched: 10. The CDR3 has 17 residues. In DNA, the CDR3 is TGTGCCAGCACCATCCTAGGACAGGGGGGGTATAATTCACCCCTCCACTTT. Protein sequence: CASTILGQGGYNSPLHF.

The V call is TRBV4-3, the J call TRBJ2-7; D perhaps matches TRBD2 (5 bases). This CDR3 is 15 amino acids long. From germline, CDR1 is LGHNA and CDR2 YSLEER. Trimming cost V 0 bases and J 3 bases, with 12 bases left between them. DNA of the CDR3: TGCGCCAGCAGCCAAGATGAGGGTCTAAACTACGAGCAGTACTTC. Its translation: CASSQDEGLNYEQYF.

V and J are TRBV5-1 and TRBJ1-1; TRBD1 is a possible D gene (6 bases). V dropped 7 bases and J dropped 0 bases, with 10 bases sitting between them. The germline CDR1 and CDR2 sequences are SGHRS and YFSETQ. The CDR3 runs to 13 residues. The CDR3 DNA sequence: TGCGCCAGCTCCGGACAGATGAACACTGAAGCTTTCTTT. Protein product: CASSGQMNTEAFF.

This clone was seen a handful of times. The chain has TRBV11-2 and TRBJ2-7; TRBD2 agrees at 12 bases. V lost 3 bases and J lost 4; bases outside the gene matches: 1. The CDR3 spans 14 residues. Looked up from germline, CDR1 is SGHAT and CDR2 is FQNNGV. The CDR3 DNA sequence: TGTGCCAGCAGCTTGACTAGCGGGGGATACGAGCAGTACTTC. It yields the protein CASSLTSGGYEQYF. Based on the CDR3 plus reference TRBV11-2 and TRBJ2-7, the full variable domain is EAGVAQSPRYKIIEKRQSVAFWCNPISGHATLYWYQQILGQGPKLLIQFQNNGVVDDSQLPKDRFSAERLKGVDSTLKIQPAKLEDSAVYLCASSLTSGGYEQYFGPGTRLTVT.